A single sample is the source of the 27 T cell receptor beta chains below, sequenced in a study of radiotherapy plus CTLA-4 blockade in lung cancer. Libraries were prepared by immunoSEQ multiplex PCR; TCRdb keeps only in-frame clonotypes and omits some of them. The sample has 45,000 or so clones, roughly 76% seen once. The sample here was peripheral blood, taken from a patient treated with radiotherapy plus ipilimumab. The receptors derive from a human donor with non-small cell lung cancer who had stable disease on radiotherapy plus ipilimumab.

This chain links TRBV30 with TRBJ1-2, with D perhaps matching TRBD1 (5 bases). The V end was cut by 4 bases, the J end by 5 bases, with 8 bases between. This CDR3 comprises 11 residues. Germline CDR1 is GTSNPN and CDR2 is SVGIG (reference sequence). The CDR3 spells CAWKGAYGYTF. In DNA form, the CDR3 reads TGTGCCTGGAAAGGGGCGTATGGCTACACCTTC.

DNA for the CDR3: TGCGCCAGCAGCCCAGCCGGGACAGGTGATGAAAAACTGTTTTTT. Translating it yields CASSPAGTGDEKLFF. The genes are TRBV5-1 and TRBJ1-4; 8 bases are shared with TRBD1. Germline lookup yields CDR1 SGHRS and CDR2 YFSETQ. J was trimmed by 6 bases and V by 4 bases; bases with no gene match: 8. The CDR3 consists of 15 residues.

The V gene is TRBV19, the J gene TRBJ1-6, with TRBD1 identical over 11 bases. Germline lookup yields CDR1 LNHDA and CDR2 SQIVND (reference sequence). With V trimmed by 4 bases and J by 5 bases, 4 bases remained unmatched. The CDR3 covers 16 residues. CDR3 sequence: CASSTRDRGNNSPLHF. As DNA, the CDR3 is TGTGCCAGTAGTACCCGGGACAGGGGGAATAATTCACCCCTCCACTTT. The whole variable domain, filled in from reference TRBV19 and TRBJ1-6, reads DGGITQSPKYLFRKEGQNVTLSCEQNLNHDAMYWYRQDPGQGLRLIYYSQIVNDFQKGDIAEGYSVSREKKESFPLTVTSAQKNPTAFYLCASSTRDRGNNSPLHFGNGTRLTVT.

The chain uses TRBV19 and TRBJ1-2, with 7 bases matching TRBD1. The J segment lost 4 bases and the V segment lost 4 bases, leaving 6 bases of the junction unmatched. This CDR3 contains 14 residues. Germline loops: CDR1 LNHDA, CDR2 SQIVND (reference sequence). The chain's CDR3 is CASSRGGQSYGYTF. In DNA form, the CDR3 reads TGTGCCAGTAGTAGGGGGGGACAGTCCTATGGCTACACCTTC.

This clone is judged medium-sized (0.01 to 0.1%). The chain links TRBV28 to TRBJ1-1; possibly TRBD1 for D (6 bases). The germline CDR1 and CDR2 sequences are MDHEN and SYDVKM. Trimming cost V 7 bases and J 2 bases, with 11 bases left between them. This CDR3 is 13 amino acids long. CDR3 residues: CASKGDINTEAFF. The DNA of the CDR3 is TGTGCCAGCAAGGGGGATATTAACACTGAAGCTTTCTTT.

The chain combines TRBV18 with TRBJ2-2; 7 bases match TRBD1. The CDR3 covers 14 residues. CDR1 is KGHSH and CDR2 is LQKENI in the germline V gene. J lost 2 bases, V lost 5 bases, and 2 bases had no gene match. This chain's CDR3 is CASSRDSNTGELFF. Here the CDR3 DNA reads TGTGCCAGCTCAAGGGACAGTAACACCGGGGAGCTGTTTTTT.

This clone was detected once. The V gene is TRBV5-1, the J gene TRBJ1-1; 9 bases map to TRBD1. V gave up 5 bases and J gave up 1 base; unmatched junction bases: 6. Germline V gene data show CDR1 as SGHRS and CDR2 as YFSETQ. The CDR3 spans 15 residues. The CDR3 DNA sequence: TGCGCCAGCAGTTTATTGACAGGGGGGAACACTGAAGCTTTCTTT. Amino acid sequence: CASSLLTGGNTEAFF.

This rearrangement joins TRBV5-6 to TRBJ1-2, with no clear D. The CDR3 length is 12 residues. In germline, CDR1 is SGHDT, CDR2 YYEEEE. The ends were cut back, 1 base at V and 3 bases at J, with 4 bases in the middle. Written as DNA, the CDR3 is TGTGCCAGCAGCTTGCGGGACTATGGCTACACCTTC. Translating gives CASSLRDYGYTF. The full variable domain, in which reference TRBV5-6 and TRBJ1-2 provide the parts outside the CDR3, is DAGVTQSPTHLIKTRGQQVTLRCSPKSGHDTVSWYQQALGQGPQFIFQYYEEEERQRGNFPDRFSGHQFPNYSSELNVNALLLGDSALYLCASSLRDYGYTFGSGTRLTVV.

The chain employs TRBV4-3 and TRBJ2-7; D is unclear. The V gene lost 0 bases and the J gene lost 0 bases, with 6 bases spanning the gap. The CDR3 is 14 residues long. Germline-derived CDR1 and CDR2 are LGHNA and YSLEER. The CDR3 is CASSQENSSYEQYF. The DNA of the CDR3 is TGCGCCAGCAGCCAAGAGAACAGCTCCTACGAGCAGTACTTC.

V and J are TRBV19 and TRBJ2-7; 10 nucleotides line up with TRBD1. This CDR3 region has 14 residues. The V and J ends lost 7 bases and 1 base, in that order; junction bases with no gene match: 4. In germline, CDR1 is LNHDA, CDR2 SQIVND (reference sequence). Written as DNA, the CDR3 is TGTGCCAGTAAGGGACAGGGGTATTCCTACGAGCAGTACTTC. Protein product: CASKGQGYSYEQYF.

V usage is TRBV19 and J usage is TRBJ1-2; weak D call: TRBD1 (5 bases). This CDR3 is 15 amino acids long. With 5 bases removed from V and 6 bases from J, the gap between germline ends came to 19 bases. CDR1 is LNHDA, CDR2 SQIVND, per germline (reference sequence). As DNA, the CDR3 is TGTGCCAGTAGTTCGCCTGGTTGGGGAGGGGATGGCTACACCTTC. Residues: CASSSPGWGGDGYTF.

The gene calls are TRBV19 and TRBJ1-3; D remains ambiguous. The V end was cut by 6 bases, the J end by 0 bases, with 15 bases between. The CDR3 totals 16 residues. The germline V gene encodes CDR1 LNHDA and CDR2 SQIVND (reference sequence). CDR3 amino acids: CASRMGQVTSGNTIYF. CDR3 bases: TGTGCCAGTAGGATGGGTCAGGTTACCTCTGGAAACACCATATATTTT.

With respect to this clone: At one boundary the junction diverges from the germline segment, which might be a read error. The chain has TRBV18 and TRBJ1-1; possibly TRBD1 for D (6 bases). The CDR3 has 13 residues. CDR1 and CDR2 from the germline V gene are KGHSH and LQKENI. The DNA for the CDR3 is TGTGCCAGCGCACCGGGACATTGGCGTAAGTCTTTCTTT. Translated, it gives CASAPGHWRKSFF.

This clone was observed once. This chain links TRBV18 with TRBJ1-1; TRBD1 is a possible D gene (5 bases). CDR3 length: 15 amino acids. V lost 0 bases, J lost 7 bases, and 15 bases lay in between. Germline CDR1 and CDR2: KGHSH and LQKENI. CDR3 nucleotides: TGTGCCAGCTCACCACCGAGGGTGGATCAGGGTGAAGCTTTCTTT. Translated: CASSPPRVDQGEAFF. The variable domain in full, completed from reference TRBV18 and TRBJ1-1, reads NAGVMQNPRHLVRRRGQEARLRCSPMKGHSHVYWYRQLPEEGLKFMVYLQKENIIDESGMPKERFSAEFPKEGPSILRIQQVVRGDSAAYFCASSPPRVDQGEAFFGQGTRLTVV.

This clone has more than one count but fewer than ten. CDR3 sequence reads: CASSIGAGYTF. For the CDR3, the DNA is TGTGCCAGTAGTATCGGAGCCGGCTACACCTTC. The gene calls are TRBV19 and TRBJ1-2; D is uncertain. The V end lost 3 bases, the J end lost 8 bases, and 7 bases lay between the germline ends. The CDR3 loop spans 11 amino acids. Germline CDR1 and CDR2: LNHDA and SQIVND (reference sequence).

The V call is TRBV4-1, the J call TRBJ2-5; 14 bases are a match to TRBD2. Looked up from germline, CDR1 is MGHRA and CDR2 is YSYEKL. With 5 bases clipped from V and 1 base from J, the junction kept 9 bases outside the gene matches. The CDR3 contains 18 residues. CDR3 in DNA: TGCGCCAGCAGCTTAGGACTAGCGGGGGGACGGCCCCAAGAGACCCAGTACTTC. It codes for CASSLGLAGGRPQETQYF.

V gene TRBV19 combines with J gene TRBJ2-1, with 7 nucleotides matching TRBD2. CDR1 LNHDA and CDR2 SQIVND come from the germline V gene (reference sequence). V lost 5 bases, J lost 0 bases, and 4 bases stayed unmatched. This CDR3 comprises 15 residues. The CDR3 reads CASSLGGVSYNEQFF. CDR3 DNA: TGTGCCAGTAGTCTGGGGGGGGTCTCCTACAATGAGCAGTTCTTC.

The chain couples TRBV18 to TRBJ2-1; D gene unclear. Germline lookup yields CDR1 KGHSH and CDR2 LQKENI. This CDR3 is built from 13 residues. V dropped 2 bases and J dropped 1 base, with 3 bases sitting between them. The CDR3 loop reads CASSPGSYNEQFF. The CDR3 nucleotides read TGTGCCAGCTCACCAGGATCCTACAATGAGCAGTTCTTC.

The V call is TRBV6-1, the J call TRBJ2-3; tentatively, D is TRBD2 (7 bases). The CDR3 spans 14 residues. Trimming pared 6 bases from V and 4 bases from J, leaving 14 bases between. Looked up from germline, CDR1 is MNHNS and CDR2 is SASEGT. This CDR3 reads CASRIQGRADTQYF. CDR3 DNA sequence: TGTGCCAGCAGAATCCAGGGGAGGGCAGATACGCAGTATTTT.

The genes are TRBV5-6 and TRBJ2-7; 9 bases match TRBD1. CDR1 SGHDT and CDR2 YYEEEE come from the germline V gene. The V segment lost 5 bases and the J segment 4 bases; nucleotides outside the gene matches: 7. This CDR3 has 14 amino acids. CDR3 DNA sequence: TGTGCCAGCAGAACCGGGACAGGGATTTACGAGCAGTACTTC. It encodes CASRTGTGIYEQYF.

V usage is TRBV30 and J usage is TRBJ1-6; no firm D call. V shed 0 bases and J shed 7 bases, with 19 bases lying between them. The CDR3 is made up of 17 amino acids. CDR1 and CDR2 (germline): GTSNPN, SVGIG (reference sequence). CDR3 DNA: TGTGCCTGGAGTGTAGTATTGCCGATCGGGTCGAATTCACCCCTCCACTTT. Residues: CAWSVVLPIGSNSPLHF.

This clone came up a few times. Here the CDR3 reads CASRQVTDTQYF. As DNA, the CDR3 is TGTGCCAGCCGCCAAGTCACAGATACGCAGTATTTT. The chain uses TRBV11-2 and TRBJ2-3; D uncertain. This CDR3 has 12 residues. Trimming removed 8 bases at V and 2 bases at J, with 8 bases between. Germline V gives CDR1 SGHAT, CDR2 FQNNGV.

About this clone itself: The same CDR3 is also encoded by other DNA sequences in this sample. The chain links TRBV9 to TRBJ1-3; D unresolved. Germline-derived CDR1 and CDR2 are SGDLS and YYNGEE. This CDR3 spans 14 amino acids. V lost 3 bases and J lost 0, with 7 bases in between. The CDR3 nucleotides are TGTGCCAGCAGCGGTACGGGCTCTGGAAACACCATATATTTT. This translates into CASSGTGSGNTIYF.

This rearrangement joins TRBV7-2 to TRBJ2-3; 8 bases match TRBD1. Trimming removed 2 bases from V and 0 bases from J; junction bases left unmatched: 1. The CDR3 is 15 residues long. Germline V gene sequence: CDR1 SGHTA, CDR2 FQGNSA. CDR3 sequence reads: CASSLQGASTDTQYF. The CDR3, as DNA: TGTGCCAGCAGCTTACAGGGGGCTAGCACAGATACGCAGTATTTT. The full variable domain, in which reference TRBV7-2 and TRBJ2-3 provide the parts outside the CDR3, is GAGVSQSPSNKVTEKGKDVELRCDPISGHTALYWYRQSLGQGLEFLIYFQGNSAPDKSGLPSDRFSAERTGGSVSTLTIQRTQQEDSAVYLCASSLQGASTDTQYFGPGTRLTVL.

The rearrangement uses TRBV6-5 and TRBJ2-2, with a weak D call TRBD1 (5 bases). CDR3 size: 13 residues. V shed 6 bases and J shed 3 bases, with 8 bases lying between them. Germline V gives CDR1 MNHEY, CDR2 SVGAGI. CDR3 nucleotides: TGTGCCAGCAGCCGGACACACACCGGGGAGCTGTTTTTT. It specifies CASSRTHTGELFF.

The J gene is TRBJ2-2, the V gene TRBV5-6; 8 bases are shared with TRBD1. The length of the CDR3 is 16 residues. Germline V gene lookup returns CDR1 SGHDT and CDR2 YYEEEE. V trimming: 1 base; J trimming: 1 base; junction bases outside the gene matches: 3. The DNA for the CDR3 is TGTGCCAGCAGCTTGATCGGGACAGGGAACACCGGGGAGCTGTTTTTT. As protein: CASSLIGTGNTGELFF. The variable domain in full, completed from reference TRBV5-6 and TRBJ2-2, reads DAGVTQSPTHLIKTRGQQVTLRCSPKSGHDTVSWYQQALGQGPQFIFQYYEEEERQRGNFPDRFSGHQFPNYSSELNVNALLLGDSALYLCASSLIGTGNTGELFFGEGSRLTVL.

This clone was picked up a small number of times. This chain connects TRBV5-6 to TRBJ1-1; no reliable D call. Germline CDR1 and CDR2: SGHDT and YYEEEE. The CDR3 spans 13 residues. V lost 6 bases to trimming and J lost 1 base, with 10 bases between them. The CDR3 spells CASMLWGNTEAFF. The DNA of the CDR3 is TGTGCCAGCATGCTGTGGGGGAACACTGAAGCTTTCTTT.